This T cell receptor beta chain emerged from a study of blood T cell repertoires in COVID-19. Study-level information: PBMCs, B-cell-depleted T cells, or T cells were the source of the cDNA or gDNA that made up the material.

Germline V gives CDR1 SNHLY, CDR2 FYNNEI. The CDR3 length is 12 residues. Methods used by the authors: Estimation of nucleated cell counts was performed using reference gene primer amplification. Generated by immunoSEQ multiplex PCR, the TCRdb table keeps only in-frame clones and is missing some. V, J and clone size reflect that table, while D and trimming were determined from the DNA. The table has some 150,000 clones, about 88% seen once; the top ten hold about 0.95%. The sequence derives from a man aged 40-49 years with acute or convalescent COVID-19. The chain joins TRBV2 to TRBJ2-2; the D is unclear. The sample taken for sequencing was peripheral blood. The CDR3 region has the DNA TGTTCCTCAACAAGTGACACCGGGGAGCTGTTTTTT. Translation gives CSSTSDTGELFF.